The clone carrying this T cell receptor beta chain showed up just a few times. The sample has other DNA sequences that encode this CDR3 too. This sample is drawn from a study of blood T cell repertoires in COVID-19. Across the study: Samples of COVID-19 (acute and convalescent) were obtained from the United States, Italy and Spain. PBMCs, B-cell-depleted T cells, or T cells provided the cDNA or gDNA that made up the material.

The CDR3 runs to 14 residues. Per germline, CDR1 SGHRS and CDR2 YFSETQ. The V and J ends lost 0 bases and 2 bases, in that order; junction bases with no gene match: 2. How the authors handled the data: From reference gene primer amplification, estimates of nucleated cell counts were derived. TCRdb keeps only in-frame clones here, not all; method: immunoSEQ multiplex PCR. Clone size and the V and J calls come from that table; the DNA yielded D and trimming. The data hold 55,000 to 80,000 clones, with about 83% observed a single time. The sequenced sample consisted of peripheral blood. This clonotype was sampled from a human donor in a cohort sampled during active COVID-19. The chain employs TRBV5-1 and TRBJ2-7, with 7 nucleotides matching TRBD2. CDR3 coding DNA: TGCGCCAGCAGCTTGGCAGCGGGAACCTACGAGCAGTACTTC. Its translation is CASSLAAGTYEQYF.